This T cell receptor beta chain was identified in a study of blood T cell repertoires in COVID-19. In the study overall: Recovered participants had two consecutive negative NP/OP PCR tests, healthcare professional clearance, or symptom resolution. Spain, Italy and the United States supplied samples that represented acute and convalescent COVID-19. Sample material is recorded as cDNA or gDNA derived from T cells, B-cell-depleted T cells, or PBMCs.

A single count supports this clone. Germline V lookup: CDR1 LGHNA, CDR2 YNFKEQ. Trimming took 3 bases from V and 3 from J; bases not matched to a gene: 7. The CDR3 is made up of 16 amino acids. In the authors' methods: Amplification of reference gene primers was used by the study to estimate nucleated cell counts. Measured with immunoSEQ multiplex PCR; TCRdb has only the in-frame clones, and not every one. V, J and clone size reflect that table, while D and trimming were determined from the DNA. In the table there are about 360,000 clones, about 87% of which are singletons. The TCR originated in a man aged 40-49 years in a cohort exposed to, infected with or recovered from COVID-19 (not recorded which). This rearrangement joins TRBV4-2 to TRBJ2-1, with 8 bases aligning to TRBD1. Sequencing used PBMCs or T cells enriched from blood (not recorded which). As DNA, the CDR3 is TGTGCCAGCAGCCAGCCCGGGACAGGAGTCTACAATGAGCAGTTCTTC. Translated: CASSQPGTGVYNEQFF.